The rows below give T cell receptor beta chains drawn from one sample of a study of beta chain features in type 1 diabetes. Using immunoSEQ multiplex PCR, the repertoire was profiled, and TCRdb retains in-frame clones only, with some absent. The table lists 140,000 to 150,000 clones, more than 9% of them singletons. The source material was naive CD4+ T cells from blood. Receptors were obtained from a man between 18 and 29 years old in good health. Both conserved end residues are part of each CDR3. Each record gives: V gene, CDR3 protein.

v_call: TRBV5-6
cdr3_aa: CASRWGSTDTQYF

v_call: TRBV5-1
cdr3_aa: CASSWGDRDGETQYF

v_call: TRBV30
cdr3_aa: CAWSFTGWGSIRNEQFF

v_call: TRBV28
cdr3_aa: CASSLQTGEQYF

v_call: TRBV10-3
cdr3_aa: CAISERDTYNEQFF

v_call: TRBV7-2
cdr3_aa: CASSPYAGEQFF

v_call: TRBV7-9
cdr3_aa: CASSLRDLDGYTF

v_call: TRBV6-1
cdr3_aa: CASSEAGGPSNEQFF

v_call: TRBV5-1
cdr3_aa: CASSLGQGTQETQYF

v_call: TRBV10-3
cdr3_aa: CAISPGLADYEQYF

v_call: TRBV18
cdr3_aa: CASSPDRVPPNTEAFF

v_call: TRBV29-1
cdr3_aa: CSALLKGGETQYF

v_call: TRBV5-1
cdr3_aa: CASSAPDRAGNTIYF

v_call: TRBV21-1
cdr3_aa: CASSQGQGLGKLFF

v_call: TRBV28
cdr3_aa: CASSLLAGQPQHF

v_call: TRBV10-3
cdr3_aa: CAISDLAGGPYNEQFF

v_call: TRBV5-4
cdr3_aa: CASTRFAGITNYGYTF

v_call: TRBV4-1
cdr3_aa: CASSHYRGRGTGELFF

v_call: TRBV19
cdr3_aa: CASSIRGLAGGWSPQETQYF

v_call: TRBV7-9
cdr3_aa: CASRRGLAGVETQYF

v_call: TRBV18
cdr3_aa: CASSPSGDEQYF

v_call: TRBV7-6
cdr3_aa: CASSFRLAGGRNTGELFF

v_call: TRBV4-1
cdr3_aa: CASSPGQAQGIAPQHF

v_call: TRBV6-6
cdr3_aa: CASSLPGQIYNEQFF

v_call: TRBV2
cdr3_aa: CASRGQTQPQHF

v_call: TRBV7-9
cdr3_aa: CASGRGGAGANVLTF

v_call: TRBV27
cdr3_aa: CASSFGLAGGTDTQYF

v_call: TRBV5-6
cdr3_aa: CASSLEGVAGELFF

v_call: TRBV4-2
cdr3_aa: CASRHTSGAPYEQYF

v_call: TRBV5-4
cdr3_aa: CASSLVGLGDYNEQFF

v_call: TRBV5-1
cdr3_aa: CASSVSGTSGAYEQYF

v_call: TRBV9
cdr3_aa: CASSGRAVGEKLFF

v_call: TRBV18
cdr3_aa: CASSPNDPTGTVGYTF

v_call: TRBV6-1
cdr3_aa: CASSELAYEQYF

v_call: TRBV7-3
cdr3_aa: CASSLDRGGNSPLHF

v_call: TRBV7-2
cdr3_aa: CASSPPHSGGYNEQFF

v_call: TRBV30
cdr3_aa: CAWSVPSNEQFF

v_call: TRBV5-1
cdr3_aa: CASSGVDQRGDTQYF

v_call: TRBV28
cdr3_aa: CASSLGGTANQPQHF

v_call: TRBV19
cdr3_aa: CASSTQSRDTQYF

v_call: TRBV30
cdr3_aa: CAWNVGVLTF

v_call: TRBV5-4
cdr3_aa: CASSHDRGASGYTF

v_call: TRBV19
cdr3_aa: CASSIVATQETQYF

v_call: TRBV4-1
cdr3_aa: CASSQPGRGEAFF

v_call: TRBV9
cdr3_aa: CASSVGDSSSYEQYF